This TCR beta chain was captured by sequencing in a study of shared clonotypes between healthy human individuals. Germline lookup yields CDR1 MRHNA and CDR2 SNTAGT. V lost 4 bases to trimming and J lost 7 bases, with 8 bases between them. The CDR3 is 13 residues long. The method was immunoSEQ multiplex PCR; TCRdb's version includes in-frame clones alone and lacks a portion of them. The sample includes around 2.1 million clones, 90% to 96% of them seen just once. The sample comprised naive CD4+ T cells sorted from blood. Subset given: CD45RA+ positively selected. The J gene is TRBJ1-6, the V gene TRBV6-4; D call uncertain. This receptor was identified in a man between 18 and 29 years old in good health. The CDR3, as DNA: TGTGCCAGCAGTGCGGACGGAAATTCACCCCTCCACTTT. As protein: CASSADGNSPLHF.